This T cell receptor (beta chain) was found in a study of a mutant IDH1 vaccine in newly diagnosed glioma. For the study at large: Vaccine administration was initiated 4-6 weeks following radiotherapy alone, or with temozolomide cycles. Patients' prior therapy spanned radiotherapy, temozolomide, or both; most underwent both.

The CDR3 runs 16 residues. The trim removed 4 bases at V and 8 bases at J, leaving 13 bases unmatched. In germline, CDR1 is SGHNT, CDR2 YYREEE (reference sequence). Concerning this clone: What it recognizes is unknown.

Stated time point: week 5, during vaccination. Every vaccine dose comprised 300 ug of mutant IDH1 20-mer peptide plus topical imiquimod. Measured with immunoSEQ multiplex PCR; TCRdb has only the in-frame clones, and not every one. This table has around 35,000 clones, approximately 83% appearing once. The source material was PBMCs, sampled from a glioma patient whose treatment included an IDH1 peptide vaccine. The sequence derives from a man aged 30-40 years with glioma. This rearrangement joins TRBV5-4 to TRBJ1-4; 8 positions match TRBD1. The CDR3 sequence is CASSLKTGARGEKLFF. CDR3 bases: TGTGCCAGCAGCCTGAAGACAGGGGCCCGTGGGGAAAAACTGTTTTTT.